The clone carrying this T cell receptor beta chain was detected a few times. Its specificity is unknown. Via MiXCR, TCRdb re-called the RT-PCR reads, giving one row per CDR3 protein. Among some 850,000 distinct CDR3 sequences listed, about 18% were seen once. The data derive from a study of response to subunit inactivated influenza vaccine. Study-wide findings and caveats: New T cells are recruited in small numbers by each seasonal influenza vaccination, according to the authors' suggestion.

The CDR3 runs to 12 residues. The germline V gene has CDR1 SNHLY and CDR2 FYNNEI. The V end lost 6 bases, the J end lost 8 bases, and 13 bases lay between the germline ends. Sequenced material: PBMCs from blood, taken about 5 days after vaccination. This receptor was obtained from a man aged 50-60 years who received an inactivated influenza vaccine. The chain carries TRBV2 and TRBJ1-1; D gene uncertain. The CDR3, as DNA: TGTGCCAGCAGCGGTCTACTCACCGAAGCTTTCTTT. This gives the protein CASSGLLTEAFF.